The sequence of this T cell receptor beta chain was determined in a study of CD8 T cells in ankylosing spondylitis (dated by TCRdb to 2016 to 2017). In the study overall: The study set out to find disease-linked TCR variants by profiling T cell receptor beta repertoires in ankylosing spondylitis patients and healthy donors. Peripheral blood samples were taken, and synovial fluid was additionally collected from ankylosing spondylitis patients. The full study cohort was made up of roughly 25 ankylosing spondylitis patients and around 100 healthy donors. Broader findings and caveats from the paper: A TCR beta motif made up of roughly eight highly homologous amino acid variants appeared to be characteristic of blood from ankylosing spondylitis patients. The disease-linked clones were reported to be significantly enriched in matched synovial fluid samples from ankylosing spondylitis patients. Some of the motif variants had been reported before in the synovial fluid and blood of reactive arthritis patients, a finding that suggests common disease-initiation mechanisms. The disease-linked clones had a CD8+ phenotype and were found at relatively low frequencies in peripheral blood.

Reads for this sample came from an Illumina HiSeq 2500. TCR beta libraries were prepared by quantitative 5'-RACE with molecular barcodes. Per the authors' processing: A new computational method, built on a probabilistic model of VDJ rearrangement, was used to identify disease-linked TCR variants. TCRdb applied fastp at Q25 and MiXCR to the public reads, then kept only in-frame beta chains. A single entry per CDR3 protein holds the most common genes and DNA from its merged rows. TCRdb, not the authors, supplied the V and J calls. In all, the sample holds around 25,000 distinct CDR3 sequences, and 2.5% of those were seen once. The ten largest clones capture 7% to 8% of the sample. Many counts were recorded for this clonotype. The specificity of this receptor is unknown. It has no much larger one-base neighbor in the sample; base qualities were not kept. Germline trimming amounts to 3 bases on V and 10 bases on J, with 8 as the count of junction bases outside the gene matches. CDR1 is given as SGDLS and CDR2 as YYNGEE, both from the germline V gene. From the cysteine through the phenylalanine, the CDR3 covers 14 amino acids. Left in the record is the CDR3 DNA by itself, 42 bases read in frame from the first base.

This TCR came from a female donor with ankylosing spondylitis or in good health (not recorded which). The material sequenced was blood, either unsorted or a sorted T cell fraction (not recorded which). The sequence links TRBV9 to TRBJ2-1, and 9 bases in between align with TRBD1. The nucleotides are TGTGCCAGCAGCGGCCGACAGGGGGGGGCGGAGCAGTTCTTC. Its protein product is CASSGRQGGAEQFF.